The clone carrying this T cell receptor beta chain was detected only a few times. The entry originates in a study of blood T cell repertoires in COVID-19. Assay used: immunoSEQ multiplex PCR; TCRdb lists only in-frame clones, some missing. The sample yields about 250,000 clones, roughly 82% seen once. Per the germline V gene, CDR1 is SNHLY and CDR2 is FYNNEI. V dropped 3 bases and J dropped 9 bases, with 15 bases sitting between them. This CDR3 comprises 14 residues. Sequencing was carried out using peripheral blood. The chain couples TRBV2 to TRBJ1-3; D might be TRBD1 (6 bases). This TCR was sampled from an elderly woman with COVID-19, enrolled during active disease. In DNA form, the CDR3 reads TGTGCCAGCAGTGAGGACAGCCTTCGCGGCACCATATATTTT. Translated, it gives CASSEDSLRGTIYF.